Sequencing of this TCR beta chain was carried out in a study of shared clonotypes between healthy human individuals. The CDR3 length is 16 residues. Between the trimmed V and J ends, which lost 0 bases and 2 bases, there was a span of 13 bases. The germline gives CDR1 LGHNA, CDR2 YSLEER. CD45RO negativity and positive selection for CCR7 defined naive CD8 cells, a population that excluded terminally differentiated effector memory CD45RA+ cells. All participating donors were Caucasian adults from Nashville, Tennessee. Genomic DNA (from each subset) was split evenly across several immunoSEQ plates. Only in-frame clones appear in the TCRdb table, and some are missing; sequencing was by immunoSEQ multiplex PCR. The sample consists of 2 million to 2.5 million clones, about 95% of them appearing once.

The clonotype originates from a man between 18 and 29 years old in good health. Sequencing input: naive CD8+ T cells sorted from blood. V usage is TRBV4-3 and J usage is TRBJ2-5; no clear D. The CDR3 loop is CASSQDFGPLQETQYF. The CDR3 nucleotides are TGCGCCAGCAGCCAAGATTTCGGGCCACTTCAAGAGACCCAGTACTTC.